Ten or more counts support the clone carrying this T cell receptor beta chain. Every patient underwent thyroid surgery untreated. TCRdb reassembled clones from the PCR reads with MiXCR. The repertoire holds about 45,000 clones, less than 5% seen once, with over 9% in the top ten. The sample originates from a study of metastatic and nonmetastatic thyroid tumors. The TCR originated in a female donor with papillary thyroid cancer or a benign thyroid nodule (not recorded which). Some clones in this sample may be carry-over from other donors' samples. Sequencing was performed on blood.

The CDR3 DNA reads TGTGCCAGCAAAACCGGGAGGGGGGACAATGAGCAGTTCTTC. Residues: CASKTGRGDNEQFF. The chain couples TRBV27 to TRBJ2-1; 8 nucleotides match TRBD2. CDR3 length: 14 residues. Germline CDR1 and CDR2: MNHEY and SMNVEV (reference sequence). Trimming cost V 7 bases and J 5 bases; bases outside gene matches: 7.